A selection of T cell receptor beta chains follows, all from one sample in a study of blood T cell repertoires in COVID-19. Profiling relied on immunoSEQ multiplex PCR, and the TCRdb table lists in-frame clones only, not all of them. Here the sample spans around 250,000 clones, around 80% being singletons. The source material was peripheral blood. The source of these receptors is a woman between 18 and 29 years old with acute or convalescent COVID-19. CDR3s leave out the opening cysteine and the closing phenylalanine or tryptophan. The order of the fields is V gene, CDR3 length, J gene, CDR3 protein.

TRBV6-2/TRBV6-3	13	TRBJ2-7	ASSVISGTSYEQY
TRBV28	13	TRBJ2-7	ASSLYGGNSYEQY
TRBV15	16	TRBJ1-4	ATSRAPGQSATNEKLF
TRBV3-1/TRBV3-2	16	TRBJ1-1	ASANPRGLGQKNTEAF
TRBV19	13	TRBJ2-1	ASTWTSGSFVGQF
TRBV27	16	TRBJ2-1	ASRGPWRSGRLGNEQF
TRBV4-1	16	TRBJ1-2	ASSQDLGQGDVGYGYT
TRBV4-1	16	TRBJ1-6	ASSRAKNPGSKDSPLH
TRBV11-1	14	TRBJ2-1	ASSRRLAGASREQF
TRBV2	13	TRBJ1-5	ASTRDRVVGQPQH
TRBV7-9	13	TRBJ1-5	ASSLAAGGNQPQH
TRBV9	12	TRBJ2-2	ASSVDTGPGELF
TRBV7-6	14	TRBJ1-1	ASSAVGGLLNTEAF
TRBV5-6	11	TRBJ2-4	ASSWGQGDIQY
TRBV5-1	13	TRBJ1-2	ASSPDGGLGHGYT
TRBV28	13	TRBJ2-2	ASSLRREGVGELF
TRBV7-8	15	TRBJ2-1	ASSLAKPGTRSNEQF
TRBV13	11	TRBJ1-1	ASRRALNTEAF
TRBV4-2	13	TRBJ1-3	ASSQVPSSGNTIY
TRBV11-2	14	TRBJ2-1	ASSMTSGSAYNEQF
TRBV2	11	TRBJ1-2	AIHKGTNYGYT
TRBV11-2	12	TRBJ1-1	ASSQSNARARAF
TRBV6-2/TRBV6-3	16	TRBJ1-5	ASNPPGTGGISNQPQH